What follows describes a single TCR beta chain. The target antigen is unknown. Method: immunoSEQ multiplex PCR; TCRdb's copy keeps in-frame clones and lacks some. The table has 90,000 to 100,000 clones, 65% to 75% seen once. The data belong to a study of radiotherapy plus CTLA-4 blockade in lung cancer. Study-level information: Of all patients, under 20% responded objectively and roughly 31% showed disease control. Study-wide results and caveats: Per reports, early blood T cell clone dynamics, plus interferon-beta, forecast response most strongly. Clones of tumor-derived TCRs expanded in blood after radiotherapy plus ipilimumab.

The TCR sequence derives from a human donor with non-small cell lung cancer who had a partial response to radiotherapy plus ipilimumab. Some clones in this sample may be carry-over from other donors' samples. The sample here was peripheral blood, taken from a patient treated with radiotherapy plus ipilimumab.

For the CDR3, the DNA is TGTGCCAGCAGTATAGACAGGTACAATGAGCAGTTCTTC. It is translated as CASSIDRYNEQFF. The chain carries TRBV5-4 and TRBJ2-1; D perhaps matches TRBD1 (6 bases). Germline V gives CDR1 SGHNT, CDR2 YYREEE (reference sequence). The CDR3 has 13 amino acids. Trimming removed 5 bases at V and 4 bases at J, with 10 bases between.